The entry that follows covers one T cell receptor beta chain sequence. Trimming cost V 3 bases and J 6 bases, with 8 bases left between them. This CDR3 comprises 13 residues. Germline CDR1 reads LGHNA; CDR2 reads YSLEER. The assay was run at deep level. The sequenced material, unsorted PBMC DNA, was run on ten immunoSEQ deep assay plates. Per the study methods: Filtering differed, since immunoSEQ gave only junction sequences and no quality scores. This table comes from immunoSEQ multiplex PCR, and its TCRdb copy is limited to in-frame clones, with some not included. D and trimming were read from the DNA, whereas the V and J calls and clone size are those reported in that table. The table shows some 450,000 clones, with roughly 80% occurring only once. This entry comes from a study of shared clonotypes between healthy human individuals. All donors qualified as healthy HIV-negative adults and had experienced no recent acute infections or vaccinations.

Sequenced input: PBMCs. The source of this sequence is a woman between 40 and 50 years old in good health. Some clones in this sample may be carry-over from other donors' samples. The genes are TRBV4-3 and TRBJ2-2; D not resolved. CDR3 bases: TGCGCCAGCAGCCATCGTAACGCCGGGGAGCTGTTTTTT. It codes for CASSHRNAGELFF.